This T cell receptor beta chain derives from a study of T cell clonality in common variable immunodeficiency. Study-wide points: In common variable immunodeficiency, TCR beta chains reportedly carried fewer deletions and N-nucleotide insertions. CVID subjects showed higher TCRbeta clonality than healthy controls.

CVID meant reduced serum IgG, IgA and/or IgM plus specific antibody deficiency. Of CVID subjects, approximately 14 were female and fewer than 30 male, mean age approximately 40. No CVID subject was ill or on immunomodulatory drugs when sampled. Assay: immunoSEQ multiplex PCR; the TCRdb copy retains only in-frame clones and omits some. This table holds some 11,000 clones with no singletons; the top ten claim approximately 7%. Germline CDR1 and CDR2: LNHDA and SQIVND (reference sequence). Trimming cost V 5 bases and J 0 bases, with 4 bases left between them. The CDR3 contains 12 residues. This clone was seen a handful of times. What it recognizes is unknown. Coverage ceases 3 residues before the CDR3 finishes, and the germline J gene fills in the end.

Specimen: peripheral blood mononuclear cells. The chain couples TRBV19 to TRBJ1-1, with D uncertain. This clonotype was sampled from a human donor with common variable immunodeficiency. CDR3 DNA (partial): TGTGCCAGTAGTCAAATGAACACTGAA. Residues: CASSQMNTE. The entire CDR3 reads CASSQMNTEAFF. Variable domain in full (rest from reference TRBV19 and TRBJ1-1): DGGITQSPKYLFRKEGQNVTLSCEQNLNHDAMYWYRQDPGQGLRLIYYSQIVNDFQKGDIAEGYSVSREKKESFPLTVTSAQKNPTAFYLCASSQMNTEAFFGQGTRLTVV.